A single sample gave rise to the 15 T cell receptor beta chains below, sequenced in a study of naive and memory T cell subsets. The beta constant-region primer was an equimolar mix of two oligonucleotides covering TRBC1 and TRBC2. TCRdb redid the calling of the UMI-ligation and nested PCR reads with MiXCR, one entry per CDR3 protein. The sample lists tens of thousands of distinct CDR3 sequences; 7% were seen once. Source material: central memory CD4+ T cells from blood. All receptors come from a human donor in good health.

This clonotype was seen more than once but under ten times. The CDR3 nucleotides read TGTGCCAGTGGGGGACAGGGTATAAACGGCAATCAGCCCCAGCATTTT. It is translated as CASGGQGINGNQPQHF. This chain connects TRBV19 to TRBJ1-5; 9 bases are a match to TRBD1. This CDR3 spans 16 amino acids. In germline, CDR1 is LNHDA, CDR2 SQIVND (reference sequence). The J segment lost 2 bases and the V segment lost 8 bases, leaving 10 bases of the junction unmatched.

The V gene is TRBV10-3, the J gene TRBJ2-1; 9 positions match TRBD2. The germline V gene has CDR1 ENHRY and CDR2 SYGVKD. Unmatched junction bases numbered 8, after V lost 10 bases and J lost 4 bases. The CDR3 length is 14 residues. The CDR3 spells CATWPSGDYNEQFF. The CDR3 nucleotides read TGTGCCACTTGGCCTAGCGGGGATTACAATGAGCAGTTCTTC.

This clonotype was recorded a few times. The V call is TRBV7-3, the J call TRBJ2-7; tentatively, D is TRBD2 (5 bases). The CDR3 contains 13 residues. V lost 2 bases and J 7 bases, leaving 12 bases between the germline ends. Looked up from germline, CDR1 is SGHTA and CDR2 is FQGTGA. CDR3 amino acids: CASSLLHSGEQYF. For the CDR3, the DNA is TGTGCCAGCAGCTTACTCCACTCGGGGGAGCAGTACTTC.

This clonotype was counted between two and nine times. This chain links TRBV12-3 or TRBV12-4 with TRBJ2-7; D is unresolved. The CDR3 covers 14 residues. V was pared by 7 bases and J by 2 bases, with 15 bases between. CDR3 coding DNA: TGTGCCAGCACCCCCGCAGGTCACACCTACGAGCAGTACTTC. Amino acid sequence: CASTPAGHTYEQYF.

This clonotype was picked up many times. This sequence joins TRBV4-3 and TRBJ1-2; D not certain. Between the trimmed V and J ends, which lost 1 base and 0 bases, there was a span of 9 bases. The germline V gene encodes CDR1 LGHNA and CDR2 YSLEER. The CDR3 runs 15 residues. For the CDR3, the DNA is TGCGCCAGCAGCCAAGGAATTACAGCTAACTATGGCTACACCTTC. Its translation: CASSQGITANYGYTF.

This clonotype occurred many times. V gene TRBV7-2 combines with J gene TRBJ1-5; TRBD1 aligns across 7 bases. Trimming took 6 bases from V and 2 from J; bases not matched to a gene: 7. Germline loops: CDR1 SGHTA, CDR2 FQGNSA. The CDR3 totals 15 residues. In nucleotides, the CDR3 is TGTGCCAGCAGTTTAACGGGGACAGGCAATCAGCCCCAGCATTTT. It is translated as CASSLTGTGNQPQHF.

This clonotype was detected only a few times. The rearrangement joins TRBV7-6 to TRBJ2-5; perhaps TRBD2 as D (5 bases). Germline V gives CDR1 SGHVS, CDR2 FNYEAQ. CDR3 length: 15 residues. V was pared by 5 bases and J by 7 bases, with 20 bases between. The CDR3 protein is CASSRKDRSGGTQYF. The CDR3 coding sequence is TGTGCCAGCAGCCGAAAAGACCGGAGCGGAGGGACCCAGTACTTC. The full variable domain, in which reference TRBV7-6 and TRBJ2-5 provide the parts outside the CDR3, is GAGVSQSPRYKVTKRGQDVALRCDPISGHVSLYWYRQALGQGPEFLTYFNYEAQQDKSGLPNDRFSAERPEGSISTLTIQRTEQRDSAMYRCASSRKDRSGGTQYFGPGTRLLVL.

This clonotype has only a few counts. The chain links TRBV12-3 or TRBV12-4 to TRBJ2-3, with TRBD2 matching over 15 bases. V was clipped by 6 bases and J by 6 bases; unmatched bases: 4. CDR3 length: 15 amino acids. CDR3 sequence reads: CASRGLAGGADTQYF. The CDR3 region has the DNA TGTGCCAGCAGGGGACTAGCGGGAGGAGCGGATACGCAGTATTTT.

This clonotype has a count of ten or more. The chain joins TRBV20-1 to TRBJ1-1; 8 nucleotides match TRBD1. The germline V gene has CDR1 DFQATT and CDR2 SNEGSKA (reference sequence). The CDR3 runs 15 residues. Trimming removed 0 bases from V and 4 bases from J; junction bases left unmatched: 7. The CDR3: CSARDRQGFFTEAFF. DNA of the CDR3: TGCAGTGCTAGAGATAGACAGGGGTTTTTCACTGAAGCTTTCTTT.

This clonotype was observed many times. The chain employs TRBV10-3 and TRBJ1-2; possible D gene TRBD1, 6 bases. The CDR3 extends over 13 amino acids. Per germline, CDR1 ENHRY and CDR2 SYGVKD. Trimming cost V 7 bases and J 3 bases, with 12 bases left between them. CDR3 sequence: CAIKMAGDYGYTF. DNA for the CDR3: TGTGCCATCAAAATGGCAGGGGACTATGGCTACACCTTC.

This clonotype was seen many times. The chain couples TRBV2 to TRBJ2-1; D possibly matches TRBD1 or TRBD2 (5 bases each). From germline, CDR1 is SNHLY and CDR2 FYNNEI. The CDR3 extends over 12 amino acids. Deletions cut 5 bases from V and 7 bases from J, with 9 bases between. CDR3 amino acids: CASSPRENEQFF. As DNA, the CDR3 is TGTGCCAGCAGTCCCAGGGAGAATGAGCAGTTCTTC.

At least ten counts were recorded for this clonotype. The genes are TRBV5-1 and TRBJ2-2, with D possibly TRBD2 on 6 matching bases. CDR1 is SGHRS and CDR2 is YFSETQ in the germline V gene. The CDR3 is 16 residues long. Trimming took off 4 bases at V and 7 bases at J, with 20 bases between the two ends. The CDR3 region has the DNA TGCGCCAGCAGCCCGGATGGCCGGGGGTCAAACGGGGAGCTGTTTTTT. It encodes CASSPDGRGSNGELFF.

In this sample, this clonotype turned up many times. V is TRBV9 and J is TRBJ2-7; 7 bases line up with TRBD2. With 4 bases clipped from V and 5 bases from J, the junction kept 12 bases outside the gene matches. This CDR3 is 15 amino acids long. Germline V gene sequence: CDR1 SGDLS, CDR2 YYNGEE. Here the CDR3 DNA reads TGTGCCAGCAGCTCCCGGGGGGACGGGGCCCACGAGCAGTACTTC. Protein: CASSSRGDGAHEQYF. Together with reference TRBV9 and TRBJ2-7, the CDR3 gives the full variable domain: DSGVTQTPKHLITATGQRVTLRCSPRSGDLSVYWYQQSLDQGLQFLIQYYNGEERAKGNILERFSAQQFPDLHSELNLSSLELGDSALYFCASSSRGDGAHEQYFGPGTRLTVT.

DNA for the CDR3: TGTGCCAGCTCACTCCAGACAGCACTAGCGGGAGACGAGCAGTACTTC. Translation gives CASSLQTALAGDEQYF. This chain links TRBV18 with TRBJ2-7, with 11 bases matching TRBD2. The V and J ends lost 4 bases and 5 bases, in that order; junction bases with no gene match: 10. The V gene's germline CDR1 is KGHSH and CDR2 LQKENI. This CDR3 spans 16 amino acids.

This clonotype appeared many times. The J gene is TRBJ1-3, the V gene TRBV20-1, with 9 bases that match TRBD1. V shed 3 bases, J shed 4 bases, and the junction held 7 bases outside the gene matches. Germline V lookup: CDR1 DFQATT, CDR2 SNEGSKA (reference sequence). This CDR3 region has 15 residues. This CDR3 reads CSASDSDRGGNTIYF. The CDR3 DNA is TGCAGTGCTAGTGACTCCGACAGGGGGGGAAACACCATATATTTT.